These 6 T cell receptor beta chains share one sample of origin, sequenced in a study of cytomegalovirus exposure and HLA in healthy donors. The PCR employed 60 Vbeta primers together with 13 Jbeta primers. Some clones are missing from TCRdb's copy, which holds only in-frame ones; the method was immunoSEQ multiplex PCR. Of around 100,000 clones listed, just under 75% are singletons. Sequencing input: PBMCs. The receptors were sampled from a man aged 45 to 65 in good health and CMV-seropositive.

This chain joins TRBV5-1 and TRBJ2-3, with a tentative D call TRBD2 (6 bases). The CDR3 has 14 residues. The V end lost 1 base, the J end lost 6 bases, and 12 bases lay between the germline ends. Germline lookup yields CDR1 SGHRS and CDR2 YFSETQ. This chain's CDR3 is CASSLTSSPDTQYF. CDR3 DNA sequence: TGCGCCAGCAGCTTGACTAGCTCTCCGGATACGCAGTATTTT.

The chain combines TRBV6-6 with TRBJ2-5; TRBD2 agrees at 12 bases. The V gene's germline CDR1 is MNHNY and CDR2 SVGAGI (reference sequence). This CDR3 is built from 13 residues. The J segment lost 4 bases and the V segment lost 10 bases, leaving 4 bases of the junction unmatched. For the CDR3, the DNA is TGTGCCACCGGACTAGCGGGAAGAGAGACCCAGTACTTC. Protein product: CATGLAGRETQYF.

This clone occurred once. An end of the junction differs from the germline gene, which may be a read error. The V call is TRBV6-6, the J call TRBJ2-5, with D perhaps matching TRBD1 (5 bases). The CDR3 extends over 13 amino acids. Germline V gives CDR1 MNHNY, CDR2 SVGAGI (reference sequence). The CDR3 is CASSDRIQEAQYF. The DNA of the CDR3 is TGTGCCAGCAGCGACAGAATCCAAGAGGCCCAGTACTTC.

The V call is TRBV19, the J call TRBJ2-6; TRBD1 matches at 7 bases. The CDR3 runs to 19 residues. CDR1 is LNHDA, CDR2 SQIVND, per germline (reference sequence). V lost 5 bases, J lost 0 bases, and 13 bases stayed unmatched. CDR3 DNA sequence: TGTGCCAGTAGTCTCCAACCGGGACAGACCATCTCTGGGGCCAACGTCCTGACTTTC. Translation gives CASSLQPGQTISGANVLTF. The entire variable domain, with the rest obtained from reference TRBV19 and TRBJ2-6, is as follows: DGGITQSPKYLFRKEGQNVTLSCEQNLNHDAMYWYRQDPGQGLRLIYYSQIVNDFQKGDIAEGYSVSREKKESFPLTVTSAQKNPTAFYLCASSLQPGQTISGANVLTFGAGSRLTVL.

This clone was counted only a few times. This chain joins TRBV27 and TRBJ2-2, with TRBD1 matching over 9 bases. From germline, CDR1 is MNHEY and CDR2 SMNVEV (reference sequence). CDR3 length: 16 residues. V shed 6 bases and J 7 bases; nucleotides not matched to a gene: 12. This chain's CDR3 is CASSPLPGQGYGELFF. The CDR3 bases are TGTGCCAGCAGCCCGCTACCGGGACAGGGTTACGGGGAGCTGTTTTTT.

The V and J genes are TRBV11-2 and TRBJ2-1; D remains ambiguous. CDR3 length: 15 amino acids. Germline CDR1 SGHAT, CDR2 FQNNGV. Between the trimmed V and J ends, which lost 1 base and 0 bases, there was a span of 7 bases. The CDR3 coding sequence is TGTGCCAGCAGCTTAGTCGCGAGCTCCTACAATGAGCAGTTCTTC. Protein sequence: CASSLVASSYNEQFF.